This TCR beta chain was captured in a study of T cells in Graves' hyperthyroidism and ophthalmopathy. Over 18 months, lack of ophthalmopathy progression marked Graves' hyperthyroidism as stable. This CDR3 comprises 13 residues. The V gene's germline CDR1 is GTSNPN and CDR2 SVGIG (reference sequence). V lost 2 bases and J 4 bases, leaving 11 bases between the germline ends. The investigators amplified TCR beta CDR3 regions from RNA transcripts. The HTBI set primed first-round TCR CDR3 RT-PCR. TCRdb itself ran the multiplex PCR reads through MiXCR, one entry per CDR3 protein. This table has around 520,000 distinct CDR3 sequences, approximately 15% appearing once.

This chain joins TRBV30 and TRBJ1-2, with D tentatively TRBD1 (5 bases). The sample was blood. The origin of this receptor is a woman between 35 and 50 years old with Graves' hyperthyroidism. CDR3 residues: CAWSMGVGYGYTF. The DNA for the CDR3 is TGTGCCTGGAGTATGGGGGTTGGCTATGGCTACACCTTC.